This entry features one T cell receptor beta chain sequence. Its antigen target is currently unknown. Per-base qualities were not stored, and no clone one base away is much larger. The trial excluded patients who had a history of autoimmune disease or were on systemic immunosuppression. Peripheral blood for TCR sequencing was collected from all dose cohorts at baseline, on cycle 4 day 1, and on cycle 7 day 1. Samples were obtained from an open-label, multicenter, first-in-human phase I dose-escalation trial of ivuxolimab. Adults with locally advanced or metastatic head and neck squamous cell, hepatocellular, melanoma or renal cell carcinoma were enrolled in the trial. Before TCR sequencing, CD4+ T cells and CD8+ T cells from peripheral blood were sorted into separate populations. This entry belongs to a study of OX40 agonist ivuxolimab in advanced cancers. The study in broad terms: Ivuxolimab was an agonistic, fully human IgG2 monoclonal antibody directed against OX40 (CD134), a costimulatory receptor. Intravenous ivuxolimab was administered to patients every 2 weeks at six dose levels: 0.01, 0.1, 0.3, 1.5, 3 and 10 mg/kg. The point of sequencing TCRbeta in the periphery was to test whether ivuxolimab changed TCR sequence diversity and drove clonal T-cell expansion. Partial responses were achieved by three dose-escalation patients, of whom one had hepatocellular carcinoma and two had cutaneous melanoma. A male proportion of roughly 85% and a mean age of 60 years, ranging from about 23 to 90, were recorded for the dose-escalation cohort. Of the roughly 50 dose-escalation patients, hepatocellular carcinoma was present in about 20, melanoma in roughly 15, renal cell carcinoma in 9 and head and neck cancer in 9. Prior anti-PD-1, anti-PD-L1 or anti-CTLA-4 therapy was permitted, and checkpoint inhibitors had been received by roughly 42% of dose-escalation patients. The paper covers the monotherapy dose-escalation part of the phase I ivuxolimab trial, which included N of about 56 patients. Results the study describes overall, beyond this receptor: Clonal expansion of both CD4+ and CD8+ blood T cells was observed from baseline to week 6 at doses 0.1 to 3.0 mg/kg. Which antigens the clonally expanded peripheral T cells were specific for was not determined. Low levels of normalized T-cell clonal expansion were also seen in some patients who did not respond. In the 0.1-3.0 mg/kg groups, partial responders had among the lowest normalized peripheral clonal expansion, particularly in CD8+ T cells. After ivuxolimab, CD8+ T cells had more expanded clones than CD4+ T cells on average.

From the cysteine through the phenylalanine, the CDR3 covers 13 amino acids. The entry retains the CDR3 DNA only, 39 bases that are in frame from base 1. The junction shows trimming of 3 bases on V and 6 bases on J, plus 9 bases between the germline ends. The germline V gene encodes CDR1 MNHEY and CDR2 SVGAGI. Genomic DNA was extracted from sorted cells for sequencing of the TCRbeta CDR3 region. The immunoSEQ Assay was used to sequence the TCRbeta CDR3 regions. TCRdb's version of the immuneACCESS table is confined to in-frame rearrangements and falls short of the full clone set. An unresolved V gene accounts for under half of the shortfall where checked; the remainder is of unknown origin. This sample comprises some 84,000 clones, around 93% of them detected only once. The ten largest clones take up over 8.5% of the sample.

The source material was CD4+ or CD8+ T cells sorted from blood, sampled in a trial of the OX40 agonist ivuxolimab. Recombination connected TRBV6-5 to TRBJ1-5, with the D segment identity uncertain. This TCR was recovered from an adult with an advanced solid tumor such as melanoma, head and neck, liver or kidney cancer. The DNA is as follows: TGTGCCAGCAGTTATGGAGAGTCTCAGCCCCAGCATTTT. This sequence encodes CASSYGESQPQHF.